Listed below are T cell receptor beta chains from one sample, sequenced in a study of early T cells in non-severe SARS-CoV-2 infection. TCRdb recomputed calls from the 5' RACE reads with MiXCR, one row per CDR3 protein. In the table there are tens of thousands of distinct CDR3 sequences, 7.5% to 9.5% of which are singletons. Sample: whole blood, taken at baseline. The receptors stem from an adult who was a healthcare worker with PCR-confirmed SARS-CoV-2 infection or an uninfected control (not recorded which). Both conserved end residues are part of each CDR3. D genes are given only for firm matches. Expanded clones get a size class; other rows say once, few or many, or leave the size out.

v_call,clone_size,j_call,d_call,cdr3_aa,cdr3_nt
TRBV13,few,TRBJ1-2,NA,CASSLSGRSDYGYTF,TGTGCCAGCAGCTTATCGGGCAGATCCGACTATGGCTACACCTTC
TRBV7-3,many,TRBJ2-3,TRBD2,CASSRGTSGTQYF,TGTGCCAGCAGCCGGGGGACTAGCGGGACGCAGTATTTT
TRBV5-1,few,TRBJ2-3,NA,CASSLAGTDTQYF,TGCGCCAGCAGCTTGGCTGGCACAGATACGCAGTATTTT
TRBV19,many,TRBJ1-2,NA,CASSTRFYGYTF,TGTGCCAGTAGTACGCGCTTCTATGGCTACACCTTC
TRBV5-1,many,TRBJ2-7,TRBD1,CASSFGTGAGYEQYF,TGCGCCAGCAGCTTCGGGACAGGCGCCGGCTACGAGCAGTACTTC
TRBV7-9,NA,TRBJ2-1,TRBD1,CATGQGRNEQFF,TGTGCCACCGGACAGGGTAGGAATGAGCAGTTCTTC
TRBV4-2,NA,TRBJ2-3,NA,CASSQSRALSTDTQYF,TGTGCCAGCAGCCAAAGTAGGGCCCTCAGCACAGATACGCAGTATTTT
TRBV12-3/TRBV12-4,NA,TRBJ2-3,NA,CASSRLGIRTDTQYF,TGTGCCAGCAGCAGACTGGGAATTCGCACAGATACGCAGTATTTT
TRBV2,few,TRBJ1-5,NA,CASSEDYSNQPQHF,TGTGCCAGCAGTGAGGACTACAGCAATCAGCCCCAGCATTTT
TRBV15,few,TRBJ2-7,TRBD2,CATSRDTSGYEQYF,TGTGCCACCAGCAGAGATACTAGCGGTTACGAGCAGTACTTC